Given below is one T cell receptor beta chain in context. Its specificity is not known. In TCRdb, the 5' RACE reads were re-called with MiXCR into one record per CDR3 protein. The sample has around 370,000 distinct CDR3 sequences, 9% seen once. This CDR3 has 15 residues. Germline V CDR1 and CDR2: SGHVS, FQNEAQ. Unmatched junction bases numbered 5, after V lost 4 bases and J lost 5 bases. There were only healthy Caucasians among the donors. The source of the sample is a study of identical twins. Findings of the study overall: Those out-of-frame alpha sequences shared by twins showed an excess of low generation probability. Conclusions rested on cross-sectional statistics rather than following the same donors. Analyses of zero insertions could be partly confounded by invariant MAIT and iNKT cells.

Sample: naive T cells sorted from blood. The genes are TRBV7-8 and TRBJ2-5, with 12 positions matching TRBD2. The clonotype originates from a woman between 50 and 59 years old in good health. CDR3 in DNA: TGTGCCAGCAGCTCACTAGCGGGAGGTTGGGAGACCCAGTACTTC. Its protein is CASSSLAGGWETQYF.